What follows is one T cell receptor beta chain and its context. Its antigen is not known. Germline assignment: CDR1 SQVTM and CDR2 ANQGSEA. There are 12 residues in the CDR3. V lost 4 bases and J 4 bases, leaving 8 bases between the germline ends. The data were taken from a study of cytomegalovirus exposure and HLA in healthy donors. Study-wide context: Assignment to the Caucasian-associated ancestry cluster applied to over 70% of the approximately 420 genotyped donors.

The PCR had 60 Vbeta and 13 Jbeta primers. TCRdb's copy holds only in-frame clones and misses some; the assay was immunoSEQ multiplex PCR. Of more than 140,000 clones listed, almost 85% are singletons. Study outcomes and limitations: Analyses of presence/absence relied on an assumption of roughly uniform sequencing depth across donors. Previous analysis showed most TCR beta V segments were productive about 87% or about 30% of the time.

Specimen: PBMCs. This sequence joins TRBV29-1 and TRBJ1-3, with D tentatively TRBD1 (5 bases). The clonotype was recovered from a man between 18 and 29 years old in good health and CMV-seropositive. CDR3 nucleotide sequence: TGCAGCGTTGGGGGCGCCGGAAACACCATATATTTT. Its protein product is CSVGGAGNTIYF.